The 18 T cell receptor beta chains presented below share a single source sample, sequenced in a study of early T cells in non-severe SARS-CoV-2 infection. TCRdb independently ran MiXCR on the 5' RACE reads; one entry per CDR3 protein. The data hold about 85,000 distinct CDR3 sequences, with 13% to 15% observed a single time. Material: whole blood. Source of these receptors: an adult who was a healthcare worker with PCR-confirmed SARS-CoV-2 infection or an uninfected control (not recorded which).

This clonotype was seen a handful of times. The chain carries TRBV7-6 and TRBJ1-1; 10 bases match TRBD1. Germline V gene sequence: CDR1 SGHVS, CDR2 FNYEAQ. After removal of 0 bases from V and 8 bases from J, the junction contained 6 bases not matched to a gene. This CDR3 is 15 amino acids long. The CDR3 nucleotides are TGTGCCAGCAGCTTAGCGGGTGGGACAGGGGACGAAGCTTTCTTT. Amino acid sequence: CASSLAGGTGDEAFF.

The V and J genes are TRBV7-6 and TRBJ2-1; D uncertain. The germline V gene has CDR1 SGHVS and CDR2 FNYEAQ. The CDR3 has 15 amino acids. Trimming took off 0 bases at V and 3 bases at J, with 9 bases between the two ends. The DNA of the CDR3 is TGTGCCAGCAGCTTAGCCGGTGGGGTCTACAATGAGCAGTTCTTC. It is translated as CASSLAGGVYNEQFF. Full variable domain (outside the CDR3, taken from reference TRBV7-6 and TRBJ2-1): GAGVSQSPRYKVTKRGQDVALRCDPISGHVSLYWYRQALGQGPEFLTYFNYEAQQDKSGLPNDRFSAERPEGSISTLTIQRTEQRDSAMYRCASSLAGGVYNEQFFGPGTRLTVL.

CDR3 loop: CSARRSERTPNEQFF. In DNA form, the CDR3 reads TGCAGTGCTAGACGAAGCGAGAGGACCCCCAATGAGCAGTTCTTC. The rearrangement joins TRBV20-1 to TRBJ2-1, with D unclear. This CDR3 spans 15 amino acids. Germline V gene sequence: CDR1 DFQATT, CDR2 SNEGSKA (reference sequence). Trimming shortened V by 2 bases and J by 6 bases, and 17 bases separated the two germline ends.

The rearrangement links TRBV10-3 to TRBJ2-1; 10 bases agree with TRBD2. Per germline, CDR1 ENHRY and CDR2 SYGVKD. There are 14 residues in the CDR3. V trimming: 5 bases; J trimming: 4 bases; junction bases outside the gene matches: 2. The CDR3 spells CAISPSGGYNEQFF. As DNA, the CDR3 is TGTGCCATCAGTCCTAGCGGGGGATACAATGAGCAGTTCTTC.

The table lists this clonotype with a few counts. This chain joins TRBV2 and TRBJ2-5; D remains ambiguous. V lost 2 bases to trimming and J lost 4 bases, with 8 bases between them. The CDR3 has 13 amino acids. Germline V CDR1 and CDR2: SNHLY, FYNNEI. CDR3 sequence reads: CASSEWLLETQYF. CDR3 coding DNA: TGTGCCAGCAGTGAATGGCTCTTAGAGACCCAGTACTTC.

The J gene is TRBJ2-3, the V gene TRBV29-1; 9 positions agree with TRBD2. The germline CDR1 and CDR2 sequences are SQVTM and ANQGSEA. This CDR3 region has 14 residues. Losses at the gene ends were 4 bases for V and 2 bases for J; bases not matched to a gene: 4. CDR3 protein: CSVVAGGDTDTQYF. The CDR3 DNA follows: TGCAGCGTTGTTGCGGGAGGGGACACAGATACGCAGTATTTT.

At least ten counts were recorded for this clonotype. The chain has TRBV28 and TRBJ2-2; TRBD1 aligns across 8 bases. This CDR3 comprises 17 residues. Trimming took 5 bases from V and 1 from J; bases not matched to a gene: 9. Germline V CDR1 and CDR2: MDHEN, SYDVKM. The CDR3 DNA follows: TGTGCCAGCAGTCCTCTTTTGGGGACAGGGAACACCGGGGAGCTGTTTTTT. Its translation: CASSPLLGTGNTGELFF.

Ten or more counts support this clonotype. The V and J genes are TRBV7-6 and TRBJ2-3, with TRBD2 as a possible D gene (5 bases). Trimming stripped 1 base from V and 2 bases from J, with 16 bases between. The CDR3 is made up of 17 amino acids. Germline assignment: CDR1 SGHVS and CDR2 FNYEAQ. The CDR3 reads CASSLGGRARLTDTQYF. The CDR3 coding sequence is TGTGCCAGCAGCTTAGGCGGGCGGGCCAGGCTCACAGATACGCAGTATTTT.

This clonotype was counted a few times. This chain joins TRBV27 and TRBJ2-5; D is unclear. Germline V gene sequence: CDR1 MNHEY, CDR2 SMNVEV (reference sequence). This CDR3 region has 16 residues. Trimming pared 3 bases from V and 5 bases from J, leaving 19 bases between. The DNA for the CDR3 is TGTGCCAGCAGTTTTTCCAGCCCAAGGGCCCAGGAGACCCAGTACTTC. Protein: CASSFSSPRAQETQYF.

The chain carries TRBV7-9 and TRBJ2-3, with D maybe TRBD2 (6 bases). This CDR3 comprises 16 residues. V was shortened by 5 bases and J by 3 bases, with 18 bases between the two germline ends. Germline V gives CDR1 SEHNR, CDR2 FQNEAQ (reference sequence). CDR3 loop: CASSGGALSATDTQYF. In nucleotides, the CDR3 is TGTGCCAGCAGCGGCGGGGCCTTAAGTGCGACAGATACGCAGTATTTT.

Many counts were recorded for this clonotype. This rearrangement joins TRBV20-1 to TRBJ2-3; 9 bases fit TRBD2. Unmatched junction bases numbered 5, after V lost 0 bases and J lost 4 bases. Germline assignment: CDR1 DFQATT and CDR2 SNEGSKA (reference sequence). The CDR3 extends over 15 amino acids. Here the CDR3 DNA reads TGCAGTGCTAGAGATCTGCGGGAGGGCCCAGATACGCAGTATTTT. Protein sequence: CSARDLREGPDTQYF.

In this sample, this clonotype turned up a few times. The chain is built from TRBV2 and TRBJ2-3; 8 bases are a match to TRBD1. Germline assignment: CDR1 SNHLY and CDR2 FYNNEI. V gave up 10 bases and J gave up 2 bases; unmatched junction bases: 8. The CDR3 runs 14 residues. The chain's CDR3 is CANNLDRVTDTQYF. The CDR3 DNA follows: TGTGCCAACAATCTGGACAGGGTCACAGATACGCAGTATTTT.

This clonotype was seen a handful of times. The chain links TRBV20-1 to TRBJ2-3; the D gene could be TRBD1 or TRBD2 (6 bases each). CDR3 length: 16 residues. Trimming took off 7 bases at V and 2 bases at J, with 22 bases between the two ends. Germline-derived CDR1 and CDR2 are DFQATT and SNEGSKA (reference sequence). CDR3 nucleotide sequence: TGCAGTGTCATAGGGGGGCGGCAGAGCCTCACAGATACGCAGTATTTT. This gives the protein CSVIGGRQSLTDTQYF.

CDR3 DNA sequence: TGTGCCGTTGCGAAGGGGGGCAATCAGCCCCAGCATTTT. Translating it yields CAVAKGGNQPQHF. This chain connects TRBV30 to TRBJ1-5, with D possibly matching TRBD1 (6 bases). V was clipped by 8 bases and J by 2 bases, with 13 bases between them. Germline loops: CDR1 GTSNPN, CDR2 SVGIG (reference sequence). The CDR3 is 13 amino acids.

This clonotype was seen ten or more times. The rearrangement uses TRBV29-1 and TRBJ2-6, with D tentatively TRBD1 (5 bases). Germline CDR1 and CDR2: SQVTM and ANQGSEA. The V end was cut by 5 bases, the J end by 1 base, with 9 bases between. The length of the CDR3 is 14 residues. In nucleotides, the CDR3 is TGCAGCGTTTTACAGGCATCTGGGGCCAACGTCCTGACTTTC. Protein product: CSVLQASGANVLTF.

This clonotype was seen many times. V gene TRBV10-3 combines with J gene TRBJ1-1; D perhaps matches TRBD1 (6 bases). The CDR3 consists of 16 residues. V lost 5 bases and J lost 4, with 20 bases in between. The V gene's germline CDR1 is ENHRY and CDR2 SYGVKD. CDR3 in DNA: TGTGCCATCAGTTCCCCTTTGGGGGGGGCTTTCACTGAAGCTTTCTTT. Its translation: CAISSPLGGAFTEAFF.

This clonotype appeared a few times. The V call is TRBV27, the J call TRBJ2-7; the D gene is possibly TRBD1 (6 bases). V was shortened by 8 bases and J by 6 bases, with 17 bases between the two germline ends. The germline V gene has CDR1 MNHEY and CDR2 SMNVEV (reference sequence). There are 13 residues in the CDR3. The DNA of the CDR3 is TGTGCCAGCCAACATACAGGGTTTAGCGAGCAGTACTTC. Amino acid sequence: CASQHTGFSEQYF.

This clonotype was seen only a few times. The V gene is TRBV19, the J gene TRBJ2-2; 7 nucleotides match TRBD1. Germline V lookup: CDR1 LNHDA, CDR2 SQIVND (reference sequence). With V trimmed by 4 bases and J by 6 bases, 5 bases remained unmatched. The CDR3 length is 14 residues. CDR3 DNA sequence: TGTGCCAGTAGTACTCGACAGGGTCCCGGGGAGCTGTTTTTT. Amino acids: CASSTRQGPGELFF.